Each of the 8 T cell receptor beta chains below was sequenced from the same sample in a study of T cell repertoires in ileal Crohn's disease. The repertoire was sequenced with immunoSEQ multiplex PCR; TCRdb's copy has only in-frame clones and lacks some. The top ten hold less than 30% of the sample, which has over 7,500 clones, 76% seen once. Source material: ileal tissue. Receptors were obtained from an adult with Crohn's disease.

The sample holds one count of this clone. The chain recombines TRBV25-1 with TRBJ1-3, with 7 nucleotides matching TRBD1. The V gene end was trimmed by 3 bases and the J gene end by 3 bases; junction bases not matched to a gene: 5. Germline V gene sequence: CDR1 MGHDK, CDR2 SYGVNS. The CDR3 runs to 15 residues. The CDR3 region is CASSDPRQGGNTIYF. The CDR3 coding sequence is TGTGCCAGCAGTGATCCTCGACAGGGTGGAAACACCATATATTTT.

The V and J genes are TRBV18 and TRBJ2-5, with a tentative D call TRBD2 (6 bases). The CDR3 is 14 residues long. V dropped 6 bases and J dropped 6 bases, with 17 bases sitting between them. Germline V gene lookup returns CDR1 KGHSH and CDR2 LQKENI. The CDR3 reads CASSPEEGRKTQYF. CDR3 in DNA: TGTGCCAGCTCCCCAGAGGAGGGCCGGAAGACCCAGTACTTC.

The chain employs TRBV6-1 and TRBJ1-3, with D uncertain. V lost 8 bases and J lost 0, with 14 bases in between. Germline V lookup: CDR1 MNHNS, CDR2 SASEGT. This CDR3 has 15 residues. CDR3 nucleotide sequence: TGTGCCAGCTCCCACGGACTAAGCTCTGGAAACACCATATATTTT. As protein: CASSHGLSSGNTIYF.

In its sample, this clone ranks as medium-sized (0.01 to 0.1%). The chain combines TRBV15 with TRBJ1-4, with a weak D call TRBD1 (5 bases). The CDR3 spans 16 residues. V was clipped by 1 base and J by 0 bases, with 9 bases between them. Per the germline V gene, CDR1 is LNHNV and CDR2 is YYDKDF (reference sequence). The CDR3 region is CATSRGGGATNEKLFF. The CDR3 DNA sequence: TGTGCCACCAGCAGAGGCGGGGGAGCAACTAATGAAAAACTGTTTTTT.

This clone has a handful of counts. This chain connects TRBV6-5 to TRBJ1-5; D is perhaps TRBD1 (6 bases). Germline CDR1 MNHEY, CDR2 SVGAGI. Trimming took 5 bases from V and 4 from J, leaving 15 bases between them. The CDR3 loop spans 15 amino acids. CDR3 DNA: TGTGCCAGCAGTACCGGACAGCTTGGTAATCAGCCCCAGCATTTT. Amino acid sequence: CASSTGQLGNQPQHF.

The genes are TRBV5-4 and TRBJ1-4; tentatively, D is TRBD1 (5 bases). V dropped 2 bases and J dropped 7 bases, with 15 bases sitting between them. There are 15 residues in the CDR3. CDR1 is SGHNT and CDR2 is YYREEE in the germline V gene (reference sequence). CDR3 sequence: CASSFIQGSGEKLFF. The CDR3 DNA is TGTGCCAGCAGCTTCATCCAGGGATCGGGTGAAAAACTGTTTTTT.

The CDR3 DNA reads TGTGCCAGCAGTGCCTTCGCGACTGAAGCTTTCTTT. This sequence encodes CASSAFATEAFF. V gene TRBV2 combines with J gene TRBJ1-1; no definite D call. Looked up from germline, CDR1 is SNHLY and CDR2 is FYNNEI. The ends were cut back, 4 bases at V and 5 bases at J, with 8 bases in the middle. The CDR3 consists of 12 residues.

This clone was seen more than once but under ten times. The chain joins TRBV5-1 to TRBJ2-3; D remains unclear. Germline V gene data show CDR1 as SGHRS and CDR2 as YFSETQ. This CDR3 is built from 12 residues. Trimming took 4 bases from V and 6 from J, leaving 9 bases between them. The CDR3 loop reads CASSPRADTQYF. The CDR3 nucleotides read TGCGCCAGCAGCCCGAGAGCGGATACGCAGTATTTT.